Given below is one T cell receptor beta chain in context. The source of the sample is a study of OX40 agonist ivuxolimab in advanced cancers. Deletions cut 3 bases from V and 0 bases from J, with 8 bases between. The length of the CDR3 is 14 residues. Germline V gene sequence: CDR1 LNHDA, CDR2 SQIVND (reference sequence). Some clones are missing from TCRdb's copy, which holds only in-frame ones; the method was immunoSEQ multiplex PCR. The sample lists some 70,000 clones, around 84% occurring once. The sequencing used CD4+ or CD8+ T cells sorted from blood, collected in a trial of the OX40 agonist ivuxolimab. The chain combines TRBV19 with TRBJ1-2; D remains unclear. The clonotype comes from an adult with an advanced solid tumor such as melanoma, head and neck, liver or kidney cancer. CDR3 amino acids: CASSIPFSNYGYTF. In DNA, the CDR3 is TGTGCCAGTAGTATTCCGTTTTCTAACTATGGCTACACCTTC.